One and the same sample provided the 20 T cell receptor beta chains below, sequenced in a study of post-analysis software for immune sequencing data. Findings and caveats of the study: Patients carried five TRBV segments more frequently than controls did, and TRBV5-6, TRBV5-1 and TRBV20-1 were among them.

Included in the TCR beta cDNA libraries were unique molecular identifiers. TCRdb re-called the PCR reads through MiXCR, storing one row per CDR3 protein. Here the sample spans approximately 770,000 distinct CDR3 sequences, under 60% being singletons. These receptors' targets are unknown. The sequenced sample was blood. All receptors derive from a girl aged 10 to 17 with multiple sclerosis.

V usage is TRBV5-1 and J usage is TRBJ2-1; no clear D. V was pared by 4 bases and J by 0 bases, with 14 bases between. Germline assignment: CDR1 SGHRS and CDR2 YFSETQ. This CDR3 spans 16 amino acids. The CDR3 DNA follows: TGCGCCAGCAGCCCCTGGCCCGGGCGCTCCTACAATGAGCAGTTCTTC. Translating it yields CASSPWPGRSYNEQFF. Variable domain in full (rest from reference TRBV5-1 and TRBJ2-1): KAGVTQTPRYLIKTRGQQVTLSCSPISGHRSVSWYQQTPGQGLQFLFEYFSETQRNKGNFPGRFSGRQFSNSRSEMNVSTLELGDSALYLCASSPWPGRSYNEQFFGPGTRLTVL.

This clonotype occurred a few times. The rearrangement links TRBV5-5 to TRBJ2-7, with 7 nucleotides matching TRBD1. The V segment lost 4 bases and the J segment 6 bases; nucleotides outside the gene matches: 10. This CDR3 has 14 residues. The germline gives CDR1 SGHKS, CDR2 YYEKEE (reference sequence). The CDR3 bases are TGTGCCAGCAGCGACAGGGCGTCGGTGGGCGAGCAGTACTTC. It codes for CASSDRASVGEQYF. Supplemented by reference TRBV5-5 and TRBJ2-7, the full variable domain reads DAGVTQSPTHLIKTRGQQVTLRCSPISGHKSVSWYQQVLGQGPQFIFQYYEKEERGRGNFPDRFSARQFPNYSSELNVNALLLGDSALYLCASSDRASVGEQYFGPGTRLTVT.

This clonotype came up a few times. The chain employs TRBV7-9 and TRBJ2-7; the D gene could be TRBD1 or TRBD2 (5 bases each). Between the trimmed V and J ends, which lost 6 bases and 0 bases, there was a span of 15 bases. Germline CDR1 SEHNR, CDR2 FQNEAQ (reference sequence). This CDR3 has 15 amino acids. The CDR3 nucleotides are TGTGCCAGCAGGCCAACCGGGACGGGCTCCTACGAGCAGTACTTC. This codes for CASRPTGTGSYEQYF.

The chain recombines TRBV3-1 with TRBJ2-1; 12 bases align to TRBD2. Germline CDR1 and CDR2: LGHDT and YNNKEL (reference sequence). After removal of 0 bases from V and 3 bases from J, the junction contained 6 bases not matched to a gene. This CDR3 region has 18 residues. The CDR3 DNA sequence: TGTGCCAGCAGCCAAGAGAAGCTAGCGGGAGGGTACTACAATGAGCAGTTCTTC. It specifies CASSQEKLAGGYYNEQFF.

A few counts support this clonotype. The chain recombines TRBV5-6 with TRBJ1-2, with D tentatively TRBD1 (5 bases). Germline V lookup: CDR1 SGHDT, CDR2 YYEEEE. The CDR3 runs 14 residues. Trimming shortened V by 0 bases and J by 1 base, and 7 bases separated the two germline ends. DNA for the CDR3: TGTGCCAGCAGCTTGGGAGACAGTAACTATGGCTACACCTTC. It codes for CASSLGDSNYGYTF.

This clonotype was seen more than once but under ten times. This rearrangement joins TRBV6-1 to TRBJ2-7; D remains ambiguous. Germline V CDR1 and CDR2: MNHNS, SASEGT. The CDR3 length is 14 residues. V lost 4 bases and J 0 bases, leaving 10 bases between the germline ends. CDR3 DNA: TGTGCCAGCAGTGCCCCCGCCCTCTCCTACGAGCAGTACTTC. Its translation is CASSAPALSYEQYF.

CDR3 sequence: CASSGQSPNTGELFF. CDR3 bases: TGTGCCAGCAGCGGACAAAGTCCGAACACCGGGGAGCTGTTTTTT. This sequence joins TRBV7-9 and TRBJ2-2; TRBD1 might be the D (5 bases). V gave up 5 bases and J gave up 0 bases, with 10 bases separating them. Germline CDR1 SEHNR, CDR2 FQNEAQ (reference sequence). The CDR3 extends over 15 amino acids.

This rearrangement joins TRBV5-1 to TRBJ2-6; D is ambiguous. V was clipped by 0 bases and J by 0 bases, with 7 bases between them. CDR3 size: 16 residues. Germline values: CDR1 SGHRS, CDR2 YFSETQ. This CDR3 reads CASSLGGTSGANVLTF. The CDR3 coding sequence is TGCGCCAGCAGCTTGGGAGGTACCTCTGGGGCCAACGTCCTGACTTTC.

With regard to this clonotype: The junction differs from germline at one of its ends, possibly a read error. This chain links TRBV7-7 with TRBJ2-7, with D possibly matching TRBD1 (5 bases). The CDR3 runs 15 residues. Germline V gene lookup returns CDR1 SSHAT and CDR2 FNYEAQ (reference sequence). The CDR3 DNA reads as TGTGCTAGCAGCCCACGACAGAACCCCTCCTACGAGCAGTACTTC. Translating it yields CASSPRQNPSYEQYF.

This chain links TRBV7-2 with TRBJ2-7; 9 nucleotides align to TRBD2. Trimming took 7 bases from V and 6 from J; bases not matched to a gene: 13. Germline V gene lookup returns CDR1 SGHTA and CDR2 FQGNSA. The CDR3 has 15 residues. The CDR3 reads CASTQEVAGEAEQYF. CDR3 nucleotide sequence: TGTGCCAGCACCCAGGAGGTAGCGGGAGAGGCCGAGCAGTACTTC.

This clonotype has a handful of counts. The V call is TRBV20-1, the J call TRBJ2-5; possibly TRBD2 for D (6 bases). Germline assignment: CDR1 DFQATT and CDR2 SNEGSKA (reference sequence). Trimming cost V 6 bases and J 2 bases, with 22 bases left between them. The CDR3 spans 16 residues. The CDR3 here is CSAPSWGSGGQETQYF. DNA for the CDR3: TGCAGTGCCCCAAGCTGGGGTAGTGGGGGGCAAGAGACCCAGTACTTC.

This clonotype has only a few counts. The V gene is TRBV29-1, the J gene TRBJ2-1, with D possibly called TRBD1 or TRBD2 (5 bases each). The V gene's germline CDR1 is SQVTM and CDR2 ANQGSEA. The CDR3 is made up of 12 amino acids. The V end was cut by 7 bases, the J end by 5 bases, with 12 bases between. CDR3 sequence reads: CSGREGNNEQFF. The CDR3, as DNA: TGCAGCGGACGTGAGGGGAACAATGAGCAGTTCTTC.

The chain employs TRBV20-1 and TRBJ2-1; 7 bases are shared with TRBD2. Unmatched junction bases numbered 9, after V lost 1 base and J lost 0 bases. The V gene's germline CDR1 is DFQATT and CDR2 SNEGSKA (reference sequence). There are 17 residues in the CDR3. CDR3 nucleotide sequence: TGCAGTGCTAGAGGAGGGAGCGGGGTGGGCTCCTACAATGAGCAGTTCTTC. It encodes CSARGGSGVGSYNEQFF.

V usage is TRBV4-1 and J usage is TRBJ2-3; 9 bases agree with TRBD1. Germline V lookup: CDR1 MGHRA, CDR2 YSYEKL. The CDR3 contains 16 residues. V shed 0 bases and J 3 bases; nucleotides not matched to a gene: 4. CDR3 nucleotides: TGCGCCAGCAGCCAAGAGGGACAGGGATTAACAGATACGCAGTATTTT. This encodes CASSQEGQGLTDTQYF.

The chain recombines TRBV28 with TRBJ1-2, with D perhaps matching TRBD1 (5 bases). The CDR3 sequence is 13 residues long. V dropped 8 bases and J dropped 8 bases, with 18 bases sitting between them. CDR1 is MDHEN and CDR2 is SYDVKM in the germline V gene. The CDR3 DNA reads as TGTGCCAGCTATGGGGGGGTAGTAGAAGGCTACACCTTC. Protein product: CASYGGVVEGYTF.

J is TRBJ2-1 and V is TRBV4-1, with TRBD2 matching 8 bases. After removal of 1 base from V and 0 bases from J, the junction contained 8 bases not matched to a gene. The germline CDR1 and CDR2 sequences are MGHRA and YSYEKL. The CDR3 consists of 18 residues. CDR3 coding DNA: TGCGCCAGCAGCCAAGGACGACTAGCGAAAAGCTCCTACAATGAGCAGTTCTTC. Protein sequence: CASSQGRLAKSSYNEQFF.

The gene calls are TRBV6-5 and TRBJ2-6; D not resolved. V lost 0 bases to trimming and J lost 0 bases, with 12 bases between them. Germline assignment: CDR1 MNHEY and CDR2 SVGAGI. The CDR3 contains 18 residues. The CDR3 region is CASSYSASASSGANVLTF. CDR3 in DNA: TGTGCCAGCAGTTACTCCGCCAGCGCGAGCTCTGGGGCCAACGTCCTGACTTTC.

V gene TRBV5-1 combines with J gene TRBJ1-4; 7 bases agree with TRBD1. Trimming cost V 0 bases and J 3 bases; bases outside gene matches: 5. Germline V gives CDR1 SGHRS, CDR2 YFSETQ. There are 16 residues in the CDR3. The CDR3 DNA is TGCGCCAGCAGCTTGGCGGGCAGGGGGGCTAATGAAAAACTGTTTTTT. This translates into CASSLAGRGANEKLFF.

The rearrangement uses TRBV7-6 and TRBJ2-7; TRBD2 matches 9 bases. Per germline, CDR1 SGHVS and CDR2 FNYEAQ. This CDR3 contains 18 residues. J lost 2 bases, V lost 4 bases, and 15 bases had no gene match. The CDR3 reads CASSSPESSGTGAYEQYF. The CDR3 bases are TGTGCCAGCAGCTCCCCCGAATCTAGCGGGACGGGGGCCTACGAGCAGTACTTC.

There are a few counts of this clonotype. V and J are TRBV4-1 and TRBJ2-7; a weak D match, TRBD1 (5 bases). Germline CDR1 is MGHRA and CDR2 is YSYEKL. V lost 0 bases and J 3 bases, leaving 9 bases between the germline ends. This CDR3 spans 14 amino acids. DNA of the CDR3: TGCGCCAGCAGCCAAGAAGAGGACAACTACGAGCAGTACTTC. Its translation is CASSQEEDNYEQYF.